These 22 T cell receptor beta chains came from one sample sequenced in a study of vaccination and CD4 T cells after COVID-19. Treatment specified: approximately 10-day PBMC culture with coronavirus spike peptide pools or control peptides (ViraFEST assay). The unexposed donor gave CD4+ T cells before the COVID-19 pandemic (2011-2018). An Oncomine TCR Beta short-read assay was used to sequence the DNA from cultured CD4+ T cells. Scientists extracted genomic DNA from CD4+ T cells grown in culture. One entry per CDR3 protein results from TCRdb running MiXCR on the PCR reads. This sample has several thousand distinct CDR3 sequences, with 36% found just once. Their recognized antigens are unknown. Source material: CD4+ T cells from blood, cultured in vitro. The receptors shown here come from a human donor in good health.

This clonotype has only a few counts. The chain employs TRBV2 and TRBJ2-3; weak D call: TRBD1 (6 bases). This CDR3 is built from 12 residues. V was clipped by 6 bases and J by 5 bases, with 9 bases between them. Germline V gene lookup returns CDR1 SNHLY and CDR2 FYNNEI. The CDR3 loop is CASRLGGDTQYF. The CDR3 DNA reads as TGTGCCAGCAGACTAGGGGGAGATACGCAGTATTTT.

Here the CDR3 DNA reads TGTGCCAGCAATCACAGGGGGGTACGGGAGACCCAGTACTTC. Residues: CASNHRGVRETQYF. The J gene is TRBJ2-5, the V gene TRBV12-3 or TRBV12-4; 8 bases match TRBD1. CDR3 length: 14 residues. The J segment lost 5 bases and the V segment lost 7 bases, leaving 9 bases of the junction unmatched.

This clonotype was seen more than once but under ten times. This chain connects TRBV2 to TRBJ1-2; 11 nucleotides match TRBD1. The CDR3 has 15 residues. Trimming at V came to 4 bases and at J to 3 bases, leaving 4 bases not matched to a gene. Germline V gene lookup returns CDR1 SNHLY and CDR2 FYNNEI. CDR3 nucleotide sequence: TGTGCCAGCAGTGGGGGACAGGGGGGGGACTATGGCTACACCTTC. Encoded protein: CASSGGQGGDYGYTF.

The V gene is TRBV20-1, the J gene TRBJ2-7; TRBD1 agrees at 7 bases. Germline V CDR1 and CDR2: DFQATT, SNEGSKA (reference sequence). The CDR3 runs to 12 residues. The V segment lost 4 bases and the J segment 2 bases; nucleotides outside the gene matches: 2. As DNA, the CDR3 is TGCAGTGCTAAGACAGGGCCCTACGAGCAGTACTTC. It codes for CSAKTGPYEQYF.

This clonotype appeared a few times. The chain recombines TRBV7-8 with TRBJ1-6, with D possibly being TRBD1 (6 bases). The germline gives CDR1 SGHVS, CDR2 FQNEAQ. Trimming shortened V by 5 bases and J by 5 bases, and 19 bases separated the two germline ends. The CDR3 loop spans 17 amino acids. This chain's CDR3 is CASSPRNRATDNSPLHF. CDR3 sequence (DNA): TGTGCCAGCAGCCCACGGAACAGGGCTACGGATAATTCACCCCTCCACTTT.

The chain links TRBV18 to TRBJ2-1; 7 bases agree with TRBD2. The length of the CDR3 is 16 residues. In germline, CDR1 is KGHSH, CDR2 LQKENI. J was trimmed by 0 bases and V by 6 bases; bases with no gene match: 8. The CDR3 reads CASSESGIGSYNEQFF. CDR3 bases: TGTGCCAGCTCTGAGAGCGGGATAGGCTCCTACAATGAGCAGTTCTTC. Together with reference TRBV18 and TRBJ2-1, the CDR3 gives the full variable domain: NAGVMQNPRHLVRRRGQEARLRCSPMKGHSHVYWYRQLPEEGLKFMVYLQKENIIDESGMPKERFSAEFPKEGPSILRIQQVVRGDSAAYFCASSESGIGSYNEQFFGPGTRLTVL.

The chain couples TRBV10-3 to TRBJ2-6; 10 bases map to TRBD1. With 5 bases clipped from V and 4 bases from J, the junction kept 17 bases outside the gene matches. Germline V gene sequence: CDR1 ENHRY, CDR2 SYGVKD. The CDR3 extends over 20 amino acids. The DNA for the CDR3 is TGTGCCATCAGTCACCCGGGGGGGGACAGGGGAAGATCCGGGGCCAACGTCCTGACTTTC. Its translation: CAISHPGGDRGRSGANVLTF.

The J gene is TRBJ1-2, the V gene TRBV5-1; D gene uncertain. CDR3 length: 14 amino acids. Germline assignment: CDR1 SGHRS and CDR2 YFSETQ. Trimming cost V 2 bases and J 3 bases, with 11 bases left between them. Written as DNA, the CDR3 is TGCGCCAGCAGCTTAACCGGAGTGGACTATGGCTACACCTTC. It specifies CASSLTGVDYGYTF.

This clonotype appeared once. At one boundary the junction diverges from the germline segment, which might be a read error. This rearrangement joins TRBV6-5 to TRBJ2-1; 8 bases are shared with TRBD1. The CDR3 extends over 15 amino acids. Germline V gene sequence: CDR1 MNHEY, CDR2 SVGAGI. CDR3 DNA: TGTGCCAGCAGTAACTCGGACAGGGCTTGGAATGAGCAGTTCTTC. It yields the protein CASSNSDRAWNEQFF.

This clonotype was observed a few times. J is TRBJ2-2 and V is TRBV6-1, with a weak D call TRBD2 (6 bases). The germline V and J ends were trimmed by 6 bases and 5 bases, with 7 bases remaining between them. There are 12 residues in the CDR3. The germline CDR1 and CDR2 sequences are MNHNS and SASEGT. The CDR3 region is CASREGTGELFF. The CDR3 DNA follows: TGTGCCAGCAGGGAGGGAACCGGGGAGCTGTTTTTT.

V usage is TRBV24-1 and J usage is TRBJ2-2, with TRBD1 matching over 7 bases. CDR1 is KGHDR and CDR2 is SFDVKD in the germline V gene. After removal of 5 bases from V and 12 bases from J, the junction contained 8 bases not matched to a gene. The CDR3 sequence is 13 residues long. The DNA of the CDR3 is TGTGCCACCAGTGCTCCCGACAGGGACCAGCTGTTTTTT. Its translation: CATSAPDRDQLFF.

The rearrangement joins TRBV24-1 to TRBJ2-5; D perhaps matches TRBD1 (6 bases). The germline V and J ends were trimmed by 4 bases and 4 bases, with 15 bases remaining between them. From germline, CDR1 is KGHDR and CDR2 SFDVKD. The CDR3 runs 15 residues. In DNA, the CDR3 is TGTGCCACCAGTGACCCTGACAGGTATGGAGAGACCCAGTACTTC. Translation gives CATSDPDRYGETQYF.

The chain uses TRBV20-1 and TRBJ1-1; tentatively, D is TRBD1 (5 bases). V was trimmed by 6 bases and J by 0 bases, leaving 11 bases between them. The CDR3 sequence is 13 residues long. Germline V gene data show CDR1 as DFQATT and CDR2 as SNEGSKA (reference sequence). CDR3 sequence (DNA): TGCAGTGCAACCGGGACGGTGAACACTGAAGCTTTCTTT. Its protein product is CSATGTVNTEAFF.

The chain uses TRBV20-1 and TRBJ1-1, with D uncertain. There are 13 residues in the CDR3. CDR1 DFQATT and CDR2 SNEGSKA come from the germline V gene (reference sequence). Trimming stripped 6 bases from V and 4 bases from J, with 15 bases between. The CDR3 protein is CSASPTWSTEAFF. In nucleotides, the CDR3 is TGCAGTGCCAGCCCCACGTGGAGCACTGAAGCTTTCTTT.

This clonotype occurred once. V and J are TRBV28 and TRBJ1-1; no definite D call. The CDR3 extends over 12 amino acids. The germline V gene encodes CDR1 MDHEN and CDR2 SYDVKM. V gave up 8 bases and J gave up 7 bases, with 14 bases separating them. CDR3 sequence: CASGPLGNEAFF. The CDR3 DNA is TGTGCCAGCGGACCGTTGGGTAATGAAGCTTTCTTT.

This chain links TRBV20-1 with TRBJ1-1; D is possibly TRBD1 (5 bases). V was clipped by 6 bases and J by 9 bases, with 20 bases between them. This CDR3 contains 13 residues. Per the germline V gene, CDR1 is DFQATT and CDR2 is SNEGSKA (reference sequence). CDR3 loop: CSAKWGSVSQAFF. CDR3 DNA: TGCAGTGCGAAGTGGGGGTCTGTATCGCAAGCTTTCTTT.

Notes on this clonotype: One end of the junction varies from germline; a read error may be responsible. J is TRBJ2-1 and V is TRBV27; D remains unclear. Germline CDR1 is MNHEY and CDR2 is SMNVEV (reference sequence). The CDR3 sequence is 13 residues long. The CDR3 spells CASSPWDNRHWSF. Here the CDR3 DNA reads TGTGCCAGCAGTCCTTGGGATAACAGACACTGGAGCTTC.

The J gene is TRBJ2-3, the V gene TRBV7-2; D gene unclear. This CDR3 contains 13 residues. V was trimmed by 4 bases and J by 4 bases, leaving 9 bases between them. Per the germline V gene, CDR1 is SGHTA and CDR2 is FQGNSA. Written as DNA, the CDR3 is TGTGCCAGCAGCTCTCTGGGCGCAGATACGCAGTATTTT. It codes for CASSSLGADTQYF.

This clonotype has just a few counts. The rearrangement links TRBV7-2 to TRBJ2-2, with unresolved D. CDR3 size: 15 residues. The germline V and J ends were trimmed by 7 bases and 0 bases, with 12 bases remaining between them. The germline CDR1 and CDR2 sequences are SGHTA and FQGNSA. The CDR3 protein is CASTPAPTNTGELFF. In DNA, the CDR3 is TGTGCCAGCACCCCGGCGCCAACGAACACCGGGGAGCTGTTTTTT. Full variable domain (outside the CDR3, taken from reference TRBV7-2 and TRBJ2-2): GAGVSQSPSNKVTEKGKDVELRCDPISGHTALYWYRQSLGQGLEFLIYFQGNSAPDKSGLPSDRFSAERTGGSVSTLTIQRTQQEDSAVYLCASTPAPTNTGELFFGEGSRLTVL.

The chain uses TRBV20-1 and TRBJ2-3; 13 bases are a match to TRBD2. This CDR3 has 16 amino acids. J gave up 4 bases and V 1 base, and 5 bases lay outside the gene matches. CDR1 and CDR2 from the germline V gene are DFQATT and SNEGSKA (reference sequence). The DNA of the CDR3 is TGCAGTGCTAGAGTCACTAGCGGGAGGGCCCCAGATACGCAGTATTTT. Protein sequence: CSARVTSGRAPDTQYF.

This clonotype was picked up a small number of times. DNA of the CDR3: TGCGCCAGCAGCCAAGATGAGCCTGGCGGGTATGGCTACACCTTC. Amino acid sequence: CASSQDEPGGYGYTF. V usage is TRBV4-3 and J usage is TRBJ1-2; D is unresolved. The CDR3 extends over 15 amino acids. CDR1 is LGHNA, CDR2 YSLEER, per germline. V lost 0 bases, J lost 5 bases, and 13 bases lay in between.

The CDR3 here is CASSYSLTGSHGYTF. The DNA for the CDR3 is TGTGCCAGCAGTTACTCTTTGACAGGCAGTCATGGCTACACCTTC. The V call is TRBV6-5, the J call TRBJ1-2; tentatively, D is TRBD1 (6 bases). This CDR3 is built from 15 residues. Deletions cut 0 bases from V and 6 bases from J, with 14 bases between. Germline loops: CDR1 MNHEY, CDR2 SVGAGI.